Listed below are T cell receptor beta chains from one sample, sequenced in a study of shared clonotypes between healthy human individuals. Clones were read by immunoSEQ multiplex PCR, and TCRdb kept only the in-frame ones, dropping some. The sample shows about 510,000 clones, almost 80% of them seen only once. Specimen: PBMCs. The receptors derive from a woman aged 40 to 50 in good health. Some clones in this sample may be carry-over from other donors' samples. CDR3s include the opening cysteine and the closing phenylalanine or tryptophan. A D gene is named only where the DNA matches it firmly. Part of the rows lack a size; the others show once, few, many or a class for expanded clones.

j_call,v_call,d_call,clone_size,cdr3_nt,cdr3_aa
TRBJ2-7,TRBV28,TRBD1,NA,TGTGCCAGCAGCTCCCGGATTAGATACCGGGACAGAAGCTCCTACGAGCAGTACTTC,CASSSRIRYRDRSSYEQYF
TRBJ2-7,TRBV7-9,NA,many,TGTGCCAGCAGCTTAGACGCTTGGTCCTACGAGCAGTACTTC,CASSLDAWSYEQYF
TRBJ1-2,TRBV19,NA,NA,TGTGCCAGTAGCGCCGGGGCCCAACGAGCTAACTATGGCTACACCTTC,CASSAGAQRANYGYTF
TRBJ2-7,TRBV11-1,NA,NA,TGTGCCAGCAGCTTAGTTGGCAGCAGCTCCTACGAGCAGTACTTC,CASSLVGSSSYEQYF
TRBJ1-2,TRBV10-3,NA,NA,TGTGCCATCAGTGAGACCGAAGCGATGGTACAGGGAGGAAATGGCTACACCTTC,CAISETEAMVQGGNGYTF
TRBJ2-7,TRBV18,NA,NA,TGTGCCAGCTCCCCCGCCGGACAGCCCTACGAGCAGTACTTC,CASSPAGQPYEQYF
TRBJ2-7,TRBV28,NA,NA,TGTGCCAGCAGTTTACCCCCAGTAAGAGCGGACTACGAGCAGTACTTC,CASSLPPVRADYEQYF
TRBJ2-2,TRBV27,NA,NA,TGTGCCAGCAGGGCCAGGGAGGTCCACACCGGGGAGCTGTTTTTT,CASRAREVHTGELFF
TRBJ2-7,TRBV19,NA,NA,TGTGCCAGTAGTAGGCGGGACCGCGAGCAGTACTTC,CASSRRDREQYF
TRBJ2-1,TRBV11-2,NA,NA,TGTGCCAGCAGCTTAGAGTTCGCAGTGGATGAGCAGTTCTTC,CASSLEFAVDEQFF
TRBJ1-5,TRBV5-1,NA,NA,TGCGCCAGCAGCTTGGCCGGAAGGGAACGCGGGCCCCAGCATTTT,CASSLAGRERGPQHF
TRBJ1-2,TRBV7-9,NA,NA,TGTGCCAGCAGCTCCACCGGGACGGACTATGGCTACACCTTC,CASSSTGTDYGYTF
TRBJ1-4,TRBV9,NA,once,TGTGCCAGCAGCGTATGGGGGTCTACTAATGAAAAACTGTTTTTT,CASSVWGSTNEKLFF
TRBJ1-1,TRBV25-1,TRBD1,NA,TGTGCCAGCACCCGAGGGACAGGGGCAGGTGTGAAGGCTGAAGCTTTCTTT,CASTRGTGAGVKAEAFF
TRBJ2-7,TRBV28,TRBD1,NA,TGTGCCAGCAGTACCTTCCGGGACAGGGGTTCCTACGAGCAGTACTTC,CASSTFRDRGSYEQYF
TRBJ1-5,TRBV30,TRBD1,NA,TGTGCCTGGAGTGGGACAGGGGAGGGCAATCAGCCCCAGCATTTT,CAWSGTGEGNQPQHF
TRBJ1-5,TRBV30,NA,NA,TGTGCCTGGAGTCCCTCTAGCAATCAGCCCCAGCATTTT,CAWSPSSNQPQHF
TRBJ1-1,TRBV5-1,TRBD1,NA,TGCGCCAGCAGCTTATTTAGCAGCCCGGGACAGGGATCCACTGAAGCTTTCTTT,CASSLFSSPGQGSTEAFF
TRBJ2-7,TRBV7-3,TRBD2,once,TGTGCCAGCAGCTTAGACGGGACTAGCGGGAGCTACGAGCAGTACTTC,CASSLDGTSGSYEQYF
TRBJ2-2,TRBV29-1,NA,NA,TGCAGCGTTGGATCCGGAACGAACACCGGGGAGCTGTTTTTT,CSVGSGTNTGELFF
TRBJ2-7,TRBV4-1,TRBD2,NA,TGCGCCAGCAGCCAGACCATTTGGGAGGGCGGCTACGAGCAGTACTTC,CASSQTIWEGGYEQYF
TRBJ2-2,TRBV9,NA,NA,TGTGCCAGCAGCCCCCAGGACGTGAACACCGGGGAGCTGTTTTTT,CASSPQDVNTGELFF
TRBJ1-1,TRBV6-5,NA,NA,TGTGCCAGCAGTTTCGGACAGCACACTGAAGCTTTCTTT,CASSFGQHTEAFF
TRBJ1-5,TRBV2,TRBD1,NA,TGTGCCAGCAGAGGACAGGCGCCCGGGTCCCAGCATTTT,CASRGQAPGSQHF